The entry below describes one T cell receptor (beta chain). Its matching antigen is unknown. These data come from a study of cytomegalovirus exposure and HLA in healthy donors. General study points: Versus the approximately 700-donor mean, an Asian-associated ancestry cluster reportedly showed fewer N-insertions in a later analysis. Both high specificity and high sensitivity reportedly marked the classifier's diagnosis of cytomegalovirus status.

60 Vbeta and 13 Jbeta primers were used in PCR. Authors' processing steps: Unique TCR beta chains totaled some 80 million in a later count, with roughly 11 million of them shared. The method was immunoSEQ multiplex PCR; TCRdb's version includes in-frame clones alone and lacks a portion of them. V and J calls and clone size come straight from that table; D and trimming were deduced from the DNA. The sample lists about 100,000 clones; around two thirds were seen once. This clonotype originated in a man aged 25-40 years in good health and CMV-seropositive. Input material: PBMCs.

The CDR3 sequence is CASSPGLAGRETQYF. The DNA for the CDR3 is TGCGCCAGCAGCCCGGGACTAGCGGGGCGAGAGACCCAGTACTTC. The chain is built from TRBV5-1 and TRBJ2-5; TRBD2 aligns across 13 bases. The CDR3 is made up of 15 amino acids. Germline loops: CDR1 SGHRS, CDR2 YFSETQ. Germline trimming cut 4 bases from V and 4 bases from J; bases unmatched to any gene: 4.